This T cell receptor (beta chain) was recorded in a study of CD8 T cells in Susac syndrome. Sequencing of TCR beta covered CD8+ and CD4+ T cells obtained from blood. Reverse transcription of about 0.45 to 1 ug RNA was performed with random hexamers. TCRdb re-derived calls from the immunoSEQ multiplex PCR reads in MiXCR, one entry per CDR3 protein. The sample holds 70,000 or so distinct CDR3 sequences, approximately 95% seen once. Trimming stripped 0 bases from V and 0 bases from J, with 11 bases between. The CDR3 has 16 amino acids. CDR1 is MGHRA, CDR2 YSYEKL, per germline. Specimen: CD8+ T cells from PBMCs. This clonotype was obtained from a human donor in good health. The rearrangement uses TRBV4-1 and TRBJ1-1; no definite D call. The CDR3 loop is CASSQDDPAMNTEAFF. The CDR3 bases are TGCGCCAGCAGCCAAGATGATCCAGCCATGAACACTGAAGCTTTCTTT.